This T cell receptor (beta chain) appears in the sequencing data of a study of graft-versus-host responses after intestinal transplantation (TCRdb year 2021). Looking at the study overall: The transplants that recipients received were multivisceral, liver-intestinal, or isolated intestinal. Bulk TCR-beta CDR3 sequencing was used to track graft-versus-host and host-versus-graft alloreactive T cell clones in the graft, circulation and bone marrow after intestinal transplantation. Donor T cell macrochimerism was defined as a peak of at least 4% donor T cells among recipient peripheral blood mononuclear cells. The cohort enrolled 20 to 25 intestinal transplant recipients including one retransplant, and a few patients lacking pretransplant specimens were excluded. Rather than going through the commercial service, samples from a few later patients were sequenced in-house on an Illumina MiSeq and processed with MiXCR. Every recipient was given anti-thymocyte globulin induction, followed by around three years of maintenance tacrolimus and steroids. To identify alloreactive clones, pre-transplant mixed lymphocyte reaction products were sequenced and then compared with unstimulated pre-transplant donor and recipient T cells. What the work shows at the level of the full study, not this receptor alone: The relatively low number and heterogeneity of intestinal transplant patients limited the conclusions. In the allografts of patients with donor T cell macrochimerism, GvH to HvG T cell clonal ratios were high. Early after transplant, peak levels of circulating GvH clones were found to be associated with declines in HvG clones. GvH clones were found in recipient bone marrow, and some of the GvH clones appeared earlier in ileal mucosa or blood, which is consistent with an intestinal mucosal origin.

With regard to this clone: Its binding antigen is unknown. No much larger clone exists at a distance of one base, and base qualities are not known.

The sample's time point label, in plain terms: cells obtained before transplantation from donor or recipient. CD3+CD4+ and CD3+CD8+ populations were FACS-sorted from unstimulated pre-transplant donor and recipient cells taken from spleen or lymph nodes. The germline V gene provides CDR1 SNHLY and CDR2 FYNNEI. The CDR3 measures 15 amino acids from cysteine to phenylalanine. Of the read, only the CDR3 DNA is kept; its 45 bases are in frame from base 1. V is cut back by 6 bases and J by 3 bases, with 6 bases in the junction unmatched. Libraries came from the immunoSEQ multiplex PCR assay. For most patients, genomic DNA was isolated with the Qiagen DNeasy Blood and Tissue Kit and shipped frozen to Adaptive Biotechnologies for TCR sequencing. For most patients, high-throughput TCR-beta CDR3 sequencing of genomic DNA was performed by Adaptive Biotechnologies. Per the authors' processing: TCR sequencing data for over 15 patients were retrieved from Adaptive's ImmunoSEQ software; three other patients were processed with MiXCR and VDJtools. To correct CD4 versus CD8 sorting errors, any sequence found in both subsets at a frequency ratio below 5:1 was removed. CDR3 nucleotide sequences shared between donor and recipient were removed because the origin of such sequences could not be assigned. Alloreactive clones required at least 2-fold expansion over unstimulated cells and minimum CFSE-low frequency of 0.002% (template counts) or 0.001% (read counts). Clones detected in sequenced pre-transplant spleen, lymph node, or MLR CFSE-low populations of the donor or recipient were defined as mappable. Cumulative frequency of alloreactive clones was calculated as a percentage of all sequences weighted by copy number. The source is immuneACCESS, and TCRdb retained only in-frame sequences with V and J called. Part of the clones is not carried over; for the studies checked, unresolved V genes explain less than half of this, and the remainder is unexplained. For V, J and clone size, that table is used; D and trimming come from the DNA. The table for this sample lists 75,000 to 100,000 clones; roughly nine tenths of them were counted only once. The ten largest clones capture around 0.17% of the sample.

The specimen was unstimulated CD4+ T cells sorted from spleen or lymph node cells, collected before intestinal transplant. The sequence was collected from a human donor who received an intestinal transplant. The sequence joins TRBV2 to TRBJ2-5; TRBD2 lines up with 11 middle nucleotides. The DNA sequence is as follows: TGTGCCAGCAGGGCTAATAGCGGGAGGGAAGAGACCCAGTACTTC. Translated, this is CASRANSGREETQYF.